The rows below give T cell receptor beta chains drawn from one sample of a study of OX40 agonist ivuxolimab in advanced cancers. The protocol was immunoSEQ multiplex PCR, while the TCRdb copy is restricted to in-frame clones and leaves out a portion. This sample has about 40,000 clones, with 65% to 85% found just once. The sequencing used CD4+ or CD8+ T cells sorted from blood, collected in a trial of the OX40 agonist ivuxolimab. Source of these receptors: an adult with an advanced solid tumor such as melanoma, head and neck, liver or kidney cancer. CDR3s include the opening cysteine and the closing phenylalanine or tryptophan. A D gene is named only where the DNA matches it firmly. The size field is filled for only some rows; it gives once, few, many or a size class.

clone size: once; J gene: TRBJ2-3; D gene: NA; V gene: TRBV4-3; CDR3 protein: CASSQVGGGADTQYF; CDR3 DNA: TGCGCCAGCAGCCAAGTGGGGGGGGGCGCAGATACGCAGTATTTT
clone size: NA; J gene: TRBJ1-1; D gene: NA; V gene: TRBV10-3; CDR3 protein: CAISGRGTEAFF; CDR3 DNA: TGTGCCATCAGCGGCCGGGGGACTGAAGCTTTCTTT
clone size: NA; J gene: TRBJ1-4; D gene: TRBD1; V gene: TRBV7-2; CDR3 protein: CASSTTGLNEKLFF; CDR3 DNA: TGTGCCAGCAGCACGACAGGGCTTAATGAAAAACTGTTTTTT
clone size: NA; J gene: TRBJ1-1; D gene: NA; V gene: TRBV5-6; CDR3 protein: CASSVYRRRQGNTEAFF; CDR3 DNA: TGTGCCAGCAGCGTGTACAGGAGGCGACAAGGGAACACTGAAGCTTTCTTT
clone size: NA; J gene: TRBJ2-2; D gene: NA; V gene: TRBV6-5; CDR3 protein: CASSYFVGTGELFF; CDR3 DNA: TGTGCCAGCAGTTACTTCGTGGGGACCGGGGAGCTGTTTTTT
clone size: NA; J gene: TRBJ2-7; D gene: TRBD1; V gene: TRBV19; CDR3 protein: CASSRDSFDYEQYF; CDR3 DNA: TGTGCCAGTAGTCGGGACAGCTTTGACTACGAGCAGTACTTC
clone size: NA; J gene: TRBJ2-7; D gene: TRBD2; V gene: TRBV27; CDR3 protein: CASSLSGGLAGEGEQYF; CDR3 DNA: TGTGCCAGCAGTTTATCGGGGGGGCTAGCGGGAGAGGGAGAGCAGTACTTC
clone size: NA; J gene: TRBJ2-3; D gene: TRBD2; V gene: TRBV5-4; CDR3 protein: CASSFSGGNPDTQYF; CDR3 DNA: TGTGCCAGCAGCTTTAGCGGGGGGAATCCAGATACGCAGTATTTT
clone size: NA; J gene: TRBJ2-3; D gene: TRBD2; V gene: TRBV19; CDR3 protein: CASSPPGDRALAGGRGTQYF; CDR3 DNA: TGTGCCAGTAGCCCTCCCGGGGACAGGGCCCTAGCGGGAGGGCGCGGTACGCAGTATTTT
clone size: NA; J gene: TRBJ2-5; D gene: NA; V gene: TRBV6-5; CDR3 protein: CASSYSERSLEETQYF; CDR3 DNA: TGTGCCAGCAGTTACTCCGAGCGGAGCTTGGAGGAGACCCAGTACTTC
clone size: NA; J gene: TRBJ2-1; D gene: NA; V gene: TRBV18; CDR3 protein: CASSPPGSGPQVNEQFF; CDR3 DNA: TGTGCCAGCTCACCCCCTGGGAGCGGCCCCCAAGTGAATGAGCAGTTCTTC
clone size: NA; J gene: TRBJ2-2; D gene: NA; V gene: TRBV11-2; CDR3 protein: CASSPSGATNTGELFF; CDR3 DNA: TGTGCCAGCAGCCCCTCAGGCGCAACTAACACCGGGGAGCTGTTTTTT
clone size: NA; J gene: TRBJ2-5; D gene: TRBD2; V gene: TRBV4-3; CDR3 protein: CASSQDGVAGIQETQYF; CDR3 DNA: TGCGCCAGCAGCCAAGATGGGGTAGCGGGGATACAAGAGACCCAGTACTTC
clone size: NA; J gene: TRBJ2-1; D gene: TRBD1; V gene: TRBV5-1; CDR3 protein: CASSFGDRHNEQFF; CDR3 DNA: TGCGCCAGCAGCTTCGGGGACAGACACAATGAGCAGTTCTTC
clone size: NA; J gene: TRBJ2-7; D gene: TRBD1; V gene: TRBV19; CDR3 protein: CASSTGQTNEQYF; CDR3 DNA: TGTGCCAGTAGCACGGGACAGACGAACGAGCAGTACTTC